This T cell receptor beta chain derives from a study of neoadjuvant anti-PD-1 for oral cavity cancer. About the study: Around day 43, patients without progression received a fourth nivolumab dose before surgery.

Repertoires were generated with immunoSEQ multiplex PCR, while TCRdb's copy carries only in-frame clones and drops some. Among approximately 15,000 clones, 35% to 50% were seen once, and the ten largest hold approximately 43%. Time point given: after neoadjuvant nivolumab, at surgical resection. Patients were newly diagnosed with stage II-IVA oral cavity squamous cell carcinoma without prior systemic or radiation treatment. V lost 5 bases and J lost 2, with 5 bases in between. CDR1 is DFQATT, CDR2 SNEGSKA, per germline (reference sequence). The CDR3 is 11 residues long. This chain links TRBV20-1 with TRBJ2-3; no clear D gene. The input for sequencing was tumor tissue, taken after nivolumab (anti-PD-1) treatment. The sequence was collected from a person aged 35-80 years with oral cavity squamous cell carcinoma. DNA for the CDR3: TGCAGTGCTGGGGTCACAGATACGCAGTATTTT. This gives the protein CSAGVTDTQYF.